This T cell receptor (beta chain) was identified in a study of T cells in Graves' hyperthyroidism and ophthalmopathy. TCR beta CDR3 regions were amplified from RNA transcripts. First-round RT-PCR with HTBI primers amplified the TCR CDR3 region. A single record per CDR3 protein comes from TCRdb applying MiXCR to the multiplex PCR reads. Counted here are nearly 600,000 distinct CDR3 sequences, 12% to 15% occurring once; the ten biggest clones make up 6.5% to 9%. In its sample, this clonotype was seen a few times. This TCR derives from a woman aged 18-29 years with Graves' ophthalmopathy. Sequencing was carried out using blood.

This CDR3 reads CASSQADRDDEKLFF. CDR3 in DNA: TGCGCCAGCAGCCAAGCCGACAGGGATGATGAAAAACTGTTTTTT. The chain joins TRBV4-1 to TRBJ1-4; the match to TRBD1 covers 7 bases. V shed 1 base and J 6 bases; nucleotides not matched to a gene: 5. The CDR3 runs 15 residues. Germline V lookup: CDR1 MGHRA, CDR2 YSYEKL.